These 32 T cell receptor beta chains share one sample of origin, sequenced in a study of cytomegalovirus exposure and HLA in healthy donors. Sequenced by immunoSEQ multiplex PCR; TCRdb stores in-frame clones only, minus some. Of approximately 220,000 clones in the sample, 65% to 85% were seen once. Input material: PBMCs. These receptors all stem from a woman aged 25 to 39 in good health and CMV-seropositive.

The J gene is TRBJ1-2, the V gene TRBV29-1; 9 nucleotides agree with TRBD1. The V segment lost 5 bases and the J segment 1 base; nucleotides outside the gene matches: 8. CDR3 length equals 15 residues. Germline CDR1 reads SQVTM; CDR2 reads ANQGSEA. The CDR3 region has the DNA TGCAGCGTTCGAATCGGACAGGGGAATAACTATGGCTACACCTTC. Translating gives CSVRIGQGNNYGYTF.

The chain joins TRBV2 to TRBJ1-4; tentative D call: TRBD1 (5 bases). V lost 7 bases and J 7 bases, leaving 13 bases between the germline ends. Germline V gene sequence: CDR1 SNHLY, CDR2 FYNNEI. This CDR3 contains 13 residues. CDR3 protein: CASNVQGSEKLFF. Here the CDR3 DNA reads TGTGCCAGCAACGTCCAGGGAAGTGAAAAACTGTTTTTT. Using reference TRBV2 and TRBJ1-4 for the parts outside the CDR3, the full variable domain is EPEVTQTPSHQVTQMGQEVILRCVPISNHLYFYWYRQILGQKVEFLVSFYNNEISEKSEIFDDQFSVERPDGSNFTLKIRSTKLEDSAMYFCASNVQGSEKLFFGSGTQLSVL.

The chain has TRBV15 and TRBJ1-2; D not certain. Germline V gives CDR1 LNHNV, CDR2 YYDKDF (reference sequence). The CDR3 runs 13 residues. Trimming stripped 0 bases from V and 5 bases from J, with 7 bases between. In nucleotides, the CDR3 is TGTGCCACCAGCAGAGATGGGATGTATGGCTACACCTTC. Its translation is CATSRDGMYGYTF. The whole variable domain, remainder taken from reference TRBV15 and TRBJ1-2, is DAMVIQNPRYQVTQFGKPVTLSCSQTLNHNVMYWYQQKSSQAPKLLFHYYDKDFNNEADTPDNFQSRRPNTSFCFLDIRSPGLGDTAMYLCATSRDGMYGYTFGSGTRLTVV.

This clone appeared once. CDR3 bases: TGTGCCAGCAGCGAAGGGGGGCAGGGGGACCAGCCCCAGCATTTT. This translates into CASSEGGQGDQPQHF. The chain recombines TRBV28 with TRBJ1-5; 7 positions match TRBD1. V gave up 6 bases and J gave up 7 bases; unmatched junction bases: 12. Germline CDR1 and CDR2: MDHEN and SYDVKM. The CDR3 totals 15 residues.

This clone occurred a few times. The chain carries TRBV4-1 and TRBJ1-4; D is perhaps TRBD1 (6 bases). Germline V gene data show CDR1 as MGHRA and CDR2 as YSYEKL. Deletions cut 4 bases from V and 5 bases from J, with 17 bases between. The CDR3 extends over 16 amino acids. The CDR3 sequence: CASSRRDGQTNEKLFF. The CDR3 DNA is TGCGCCAGCAGCCGAAGGGACGGACAGACCAATGAAAAACTGTTTTTT.

The CDR3 protein is CASSERTGRNEKLFF. CDR3 nucleotides: TGTGCCAGCAGCGAGAGGACAGGGCGAAATGAAAAACTGTTTTTT. The chain links TRBV9 to TRBJ1-4; 8 bases agree with TRBD1. With 3 bases clipped from V and 5 bases from J, the junction kept 6 bases outside the gene matches. There are 15 residues in the CDR3. The germline gives CDR1 SGDLS, CDR2 YYNGEE. The whole variable domain, remainder taken from reference TRBV9 and TRBJ1-4, is DSGVTQTPKHLITATGQRVTLRCSPRSGDLSVYWYQQSLDQGLQFLIQYYNGEERAKGNILERFSAQQFPDLHSELNLSSLELGDSALYFCASSERTGRNEKLFFGSGTQLSVL.

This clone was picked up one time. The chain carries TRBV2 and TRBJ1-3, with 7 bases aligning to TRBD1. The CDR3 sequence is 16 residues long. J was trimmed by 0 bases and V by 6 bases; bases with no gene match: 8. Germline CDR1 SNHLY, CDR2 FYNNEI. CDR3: CASRMGQYFSGNTIYF. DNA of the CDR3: TGTGCCAGCAGGATGGGACAGTACTTCTCTGGAAACACCATATATTTT.

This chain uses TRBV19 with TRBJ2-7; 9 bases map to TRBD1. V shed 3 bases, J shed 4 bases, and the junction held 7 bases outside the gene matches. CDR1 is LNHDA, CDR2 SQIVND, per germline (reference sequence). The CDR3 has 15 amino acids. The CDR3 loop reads CASSISGTGMYEQYF. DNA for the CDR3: TGTGCCAGTAGTATCTCCGGGACAGGGATGTACGAGCAGTACTTC.

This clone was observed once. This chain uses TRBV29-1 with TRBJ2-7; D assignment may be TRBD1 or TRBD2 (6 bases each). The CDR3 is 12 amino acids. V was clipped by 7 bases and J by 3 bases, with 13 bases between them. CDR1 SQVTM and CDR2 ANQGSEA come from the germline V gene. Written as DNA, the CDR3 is TGCAGCGGGGGGGCTATAGACTACGAGCAGTACTTC. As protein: CSGGAIDYEQYF.

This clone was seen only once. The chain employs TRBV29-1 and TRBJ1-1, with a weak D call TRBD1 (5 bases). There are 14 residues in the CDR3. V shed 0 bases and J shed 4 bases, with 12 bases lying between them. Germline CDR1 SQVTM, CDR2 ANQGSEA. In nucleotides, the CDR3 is TGCAGCGTTGAAGAAGGCCGGGGGGTCACTGAAGCTTTCTTT. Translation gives CSVEEGRGVTEAFF.

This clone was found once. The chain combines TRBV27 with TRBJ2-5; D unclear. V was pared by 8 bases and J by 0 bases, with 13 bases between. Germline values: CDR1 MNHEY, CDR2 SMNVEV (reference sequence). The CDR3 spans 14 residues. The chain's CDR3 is CASSKALYQETQYF. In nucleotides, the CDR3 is TGTGCCAGCTCCAAAGCTTTGTACCAAGAGACCCAGTACTTC.

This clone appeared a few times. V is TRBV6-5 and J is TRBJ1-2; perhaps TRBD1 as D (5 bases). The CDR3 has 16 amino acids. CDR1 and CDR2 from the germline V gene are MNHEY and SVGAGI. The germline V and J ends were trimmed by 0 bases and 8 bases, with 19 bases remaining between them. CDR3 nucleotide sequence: TGTGCCAGCAGTTACTCGAATCTCGGCCAGGGCCGGGGCTACACCTTC. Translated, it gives CASSYSNLGQGRGYTF.

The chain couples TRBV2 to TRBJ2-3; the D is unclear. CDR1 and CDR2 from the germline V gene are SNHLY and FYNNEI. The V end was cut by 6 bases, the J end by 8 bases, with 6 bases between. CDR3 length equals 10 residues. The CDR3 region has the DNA TGTGCCAGCAGACTCGGTACGCAGTATTTT. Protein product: CASRLGTQYF. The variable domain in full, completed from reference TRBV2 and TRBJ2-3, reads EPEVTQTPSHQVTQMGQEVILRCVPISNHLYFYWYRQILGQKVEFLVSFYNNEISEKSEIFDDQFSVERPDGSNFTLKIRSTKLEDSAMYFCASRLGTQYFGPGTRLTVL.

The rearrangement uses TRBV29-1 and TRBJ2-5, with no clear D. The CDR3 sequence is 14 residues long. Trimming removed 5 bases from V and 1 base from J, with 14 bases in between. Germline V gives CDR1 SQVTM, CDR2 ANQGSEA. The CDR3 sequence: CSVRAVGLQETQYF. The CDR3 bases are TGCAGCGTTAGGGCCGTAGGGCTCCAAGAGACCCAGTACTTC. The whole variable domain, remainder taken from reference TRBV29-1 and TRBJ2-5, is SAVISQKPSRDICQRGTSLTIQCQVDSQVTMMFWYRQQPGQSLTLIATANQGSEATYESGFVIDKFPISRPNLTFSTLTVSNMSPEDSSIYLCSVRAVGLQETQYFGPGTRLLVL.

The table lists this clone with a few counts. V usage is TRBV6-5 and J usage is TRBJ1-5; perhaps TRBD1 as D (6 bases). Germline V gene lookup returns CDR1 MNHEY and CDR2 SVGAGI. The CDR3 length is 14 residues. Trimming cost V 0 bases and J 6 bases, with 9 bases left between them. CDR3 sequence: CASSYSTGTQPQHF. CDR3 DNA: TGTGCCAGCAGTTACTCTACAGGGACTCAGCCCCAGCATTTT.

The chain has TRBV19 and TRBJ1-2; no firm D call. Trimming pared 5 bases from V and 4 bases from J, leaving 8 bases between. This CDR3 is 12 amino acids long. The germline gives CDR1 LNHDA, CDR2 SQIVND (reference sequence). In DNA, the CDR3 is TGTGCCAGTAGTGTCGACGGCTATGGCTACACCTTC. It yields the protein CASSVDGYGYTF. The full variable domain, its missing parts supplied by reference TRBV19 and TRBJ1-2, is DGGITQSPKYLFRKEGQNVTLSCEQNLNHDAMYWYRQDPGQGLRLIYYSQIVNDFQKGDIAEGYSVSREKKESFPLTVTSAQKNPTAFYLCASSVDGYGYTFGSGTRLTVV.

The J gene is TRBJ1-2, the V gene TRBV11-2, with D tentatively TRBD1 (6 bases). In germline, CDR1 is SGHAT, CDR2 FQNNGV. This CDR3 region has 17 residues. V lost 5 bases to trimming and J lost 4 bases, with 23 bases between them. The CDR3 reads CASSTRGGPRAGYGYTF. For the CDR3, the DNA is TGTGCCAGCAGCACCCGGGGGGGCCCACGAGCCGGCTATGGCTACACCTTC.

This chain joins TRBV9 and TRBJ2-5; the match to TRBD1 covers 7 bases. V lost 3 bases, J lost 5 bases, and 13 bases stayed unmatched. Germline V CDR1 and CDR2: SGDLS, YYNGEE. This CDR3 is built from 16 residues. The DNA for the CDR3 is TGTGCCAGCAGCGCAACGACAGGGAAGGCGGGTGAGACCCAGTACTTC. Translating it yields CASSATTGKAGETQYF.

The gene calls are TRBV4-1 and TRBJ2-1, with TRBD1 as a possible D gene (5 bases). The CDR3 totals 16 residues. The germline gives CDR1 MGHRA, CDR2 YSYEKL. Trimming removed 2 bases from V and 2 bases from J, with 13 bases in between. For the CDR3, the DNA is TGCGCCAGCAGCCAAAGGGGTAACAGTCCCTACAATGAGCAGTTCTTC. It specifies CASSQRGNSPYNEQFF.

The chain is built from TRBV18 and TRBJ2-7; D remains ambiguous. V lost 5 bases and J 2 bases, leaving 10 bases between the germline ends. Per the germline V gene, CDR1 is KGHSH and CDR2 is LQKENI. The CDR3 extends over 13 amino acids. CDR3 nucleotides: TGTGCCAGCTCATTCCTAGAGACCTACGAGCAGTACTTC. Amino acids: CASSFLETYEQYF.

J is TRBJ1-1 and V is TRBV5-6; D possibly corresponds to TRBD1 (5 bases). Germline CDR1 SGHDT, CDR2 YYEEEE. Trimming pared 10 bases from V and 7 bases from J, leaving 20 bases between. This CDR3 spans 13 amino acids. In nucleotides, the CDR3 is TGTGCCGGGGGAAAGAGACGGACGGGTGAAGCTTTCTTT. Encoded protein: CAGGKRRTGEAFF.

The CDR3: CASGQGTTNEKLFF. As DNA, the CDR3 is TGTGCTAGTGGGCAGGGGACAACTAATGAAAAACTGTTTTTT. This chain links TRBV12-5 with TRBJ1-4, with D possibly matching TRBD1 (6 bases). Germline V CDR1 and CDR2: LGHNT, FRNRAP. The CDR3 is made up of 14 amino acids. The V gene lost 6 bases and the J gene lost 0 bases, with 8 bases spanning the gap.

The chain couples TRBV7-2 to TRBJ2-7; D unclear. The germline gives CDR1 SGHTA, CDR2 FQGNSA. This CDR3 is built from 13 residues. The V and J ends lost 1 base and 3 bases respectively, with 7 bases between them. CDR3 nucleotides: TGTGCCAGCAGCTTAGGGGCTGGCTACGAGCAGTACTTC. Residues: CASSLGAGYEQYF.

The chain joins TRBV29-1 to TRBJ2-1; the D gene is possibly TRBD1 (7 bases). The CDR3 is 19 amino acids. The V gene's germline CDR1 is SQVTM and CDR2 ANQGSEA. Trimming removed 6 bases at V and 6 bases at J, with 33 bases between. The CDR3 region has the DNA TGCAGCGTCAATAACTCCCTTGGGGGGAGACAGGGCCTGGCCAATGAGCAGTTCTTC. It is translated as CSVNNSLGGRQGLANEQFF.

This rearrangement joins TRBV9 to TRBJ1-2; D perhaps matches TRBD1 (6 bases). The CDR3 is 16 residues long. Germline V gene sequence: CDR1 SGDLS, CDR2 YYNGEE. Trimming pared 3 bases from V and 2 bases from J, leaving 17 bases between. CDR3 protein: CASSAPAGRGNYGYTF. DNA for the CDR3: TGTGCCAGCAGCGCGCCCGCGGGCAGGGGCAACTATGGCTACACCTTC.

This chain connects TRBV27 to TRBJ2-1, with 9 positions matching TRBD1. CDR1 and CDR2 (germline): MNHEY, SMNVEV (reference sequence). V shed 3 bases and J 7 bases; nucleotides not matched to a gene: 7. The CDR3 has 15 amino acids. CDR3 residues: CASSFETGGRNEQFF. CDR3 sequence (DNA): TGTGCCAGCAGTTTCGAGACAGGGGGGAGGAATGAGCAGTTCTTC.

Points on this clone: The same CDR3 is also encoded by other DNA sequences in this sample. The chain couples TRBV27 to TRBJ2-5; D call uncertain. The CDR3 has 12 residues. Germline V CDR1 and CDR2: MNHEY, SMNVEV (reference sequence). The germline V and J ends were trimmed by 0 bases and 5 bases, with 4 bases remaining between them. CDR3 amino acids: CASSLSGETQYF. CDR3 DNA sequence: TGTGCCAGCAGTTTATCGGGGGAGACCCAGTACTTC.

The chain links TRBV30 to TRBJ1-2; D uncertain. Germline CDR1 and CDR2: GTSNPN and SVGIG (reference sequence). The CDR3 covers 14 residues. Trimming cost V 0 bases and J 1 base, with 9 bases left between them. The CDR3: CAWSVSGVNYGYTF. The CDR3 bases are TGTGCCTGGAGTGTATCCGGGGTTAACTATGGCTACACCTTC.

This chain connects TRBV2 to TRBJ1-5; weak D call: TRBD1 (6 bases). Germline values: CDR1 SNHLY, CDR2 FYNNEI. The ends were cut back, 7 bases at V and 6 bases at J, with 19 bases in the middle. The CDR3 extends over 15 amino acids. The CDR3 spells CASNSRRTGFQPQHF. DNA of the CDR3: TGTGCCAGCAATTCTCGACGTACAGGGTTTCAGCCCCAGCATTTT.

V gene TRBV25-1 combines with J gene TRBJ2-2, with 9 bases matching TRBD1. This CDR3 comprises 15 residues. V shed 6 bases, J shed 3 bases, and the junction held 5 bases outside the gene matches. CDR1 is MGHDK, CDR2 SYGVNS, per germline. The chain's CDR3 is CASSTGGVHTGELFF. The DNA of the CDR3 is TGTGCCAGCAGCACAGGGGGCGTTCACACCGGGGAGCTGTTTTTT.

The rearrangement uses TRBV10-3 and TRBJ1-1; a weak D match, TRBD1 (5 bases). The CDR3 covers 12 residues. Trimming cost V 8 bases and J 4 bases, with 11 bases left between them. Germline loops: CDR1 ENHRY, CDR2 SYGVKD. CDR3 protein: CAISSGSTEAFF. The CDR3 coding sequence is TGTGCCATCTCATCAGGGAGCACTGAAGCTTTCTTT.

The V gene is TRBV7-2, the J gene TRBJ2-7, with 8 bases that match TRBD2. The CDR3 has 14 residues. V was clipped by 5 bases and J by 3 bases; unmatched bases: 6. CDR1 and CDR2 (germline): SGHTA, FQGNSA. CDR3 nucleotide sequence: TGTGCCAGCAGCAGTAGCGGGGTATACTACGAGCAGTACTTC. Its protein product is CASSSSGVYYEQYF. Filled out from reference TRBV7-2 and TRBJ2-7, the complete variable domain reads GAGVSQSPSNKVTEKGKDVELRCDPISGHTALYWYRQSLGQGLEFLIYFQGNSAPDKSGLPSDRFSAERTGGSVSTLTIQRTQQEDSAVYLCASSSSGVYYEQYFGPGTRLTVT.